This T cell receptor (beta chain) was identified during a study of blood T cell repertoires in COVID-19 (dated by TCRdb to about 2020). A note on the overall study: Samples covering the acute and convalescent phases of COVID-19 were provided by collaborators in the United States, Italy and Spain. The prospective study material was composed of cDNA or gDNA derived from T cells, B-cell-depleted T cells, or PBMCs. The dataset comprised deeply sampled blood TCRbeta repertoires from subjects exposed to, actively infected with, or recovered from COVID-19. A freely available public database, intended as a resource for researchers studying the immune response to SARS-CoV-2, is where the repertoires were released. The samples were drawn from the first 160 participants of the ongoing ImmuneRACE study and from 1,200 or so subjects provided by 6 global collaborators. Sample metadata almost always included a de-identified subject ID, COVID-19 status, age in years and sex. Where HLA class I and class II types were available, the types were taken from metadata supplied by the sample provider, not from assay-based typing.

The table lists this clone with a count of one. What this receptor recognizes is not known. Per-base quality was not reported, and no clone a single base away is much larger than it. Collaborating institutions collected whole blood in K2EDTA tubes following their own protocols. For TCRbeta analysis, collaborators shipped samples in one of three forms: frozen whole blood, isolated PBMCs, or DNA extracted from either of those sample types. CDR1 and CDR2 were assigned from the germline V gene as MNHNS and SASEGT. V and J are trimmed by 11 bases and 7 bases, and the gene matches miss 13 bases of the junction. There are 14 amino acids in the CDR3, from cysteine to phenylalanine inclusive. The entry retains the CDR3 DNA only, 42 bases that are in frame from base 1. The immunoSEQ Assay, a bias-controlled multiplex PCR, was used to amplify TCRbeta CDR3 regions from genomic DNA. The authors' pipeline ran thus. Nucleated cell counts per sample were estimated from amplification of reference gene primers within the assay. To quantify the absolute abundance of each unique TCRbeta CDR3 rearrangement, sequence reads were collapsed and filtered. For each sample, productive Simpson clonality was calculated as the square root of Simpson's diversity index across productive rearrangements. The immuneACCESS repertoire file appears here via TCRdb, limited to in-frame rearrangements. These files lack a portion of the clones; in checked studies, under half of the deficit traces to unresolved V genes, and the cause of the others is not known. D and trimming come from the DNA, and the V and J calls and clone size come from that table. The sample has 70,000 to 95,000 clones on record, 85% of them singletons. The ten most abundant clones make up approximately 12% of the sample.

Overall study outcomes, separate from this receptor: The amount of clinical and demographic metadata varied by source and participant and was provided uncurated.

The sample was peripheral blood. This TCR derives from a woman between 70 and 85 years old with active or convalescent COVID-19. The chain is encoded by TRBV6-1 joined to TRBJ1-5; 8 middle bases align to TRBD1. The CDR3 region reads CAHRPGGREQPQHF. The nucleotide sequence reads as follows: TGTGCCCACCGTCCAGGGGGCAGAGAACAGCCCCAGCATTTT.